The 22 T cell receptor beta chains below all came from one sample that was sequenced in a study of shared clonotypes between healthy human individuals. Generated by immunoSEQ multiplex PCR, the TCRdb table keeps only in-frame clones and is missing some. The table lists some 1,400,000 clones, over 95% of them singletons, with roughly 1.1% in the top ten. The material sequenced was naive CD4+ T cells sorted from blood. Documented subset: CD45RA+ positively selected. These receptors were taken from a man in his thirties or forties in good health.

This sequence joins TRBV7-2 and TRBJ2-6; 10 bases are shared with TRBD2. This CDR3 comprises 18 residues. Unmatched junction bases numbered 11, after V lost 5 bases and J lost 4 bases. Germline assignment: CDR1 SGHTA and CDR2 FQGNSA. The CDR3: CASSPLGLAGAGANVLTF. The CDR3 region has the DNA TGTGCCAGCAGCCCCCTCGGGCTAGCGGGAGCGGGGGCCAACGTCCTGACTTTC. Drawing the rest from reference TRBV7-2 and TRBJ2-6, the complete variable domain is GAGVSQSPSNKVTEKGKDVELRCDPISGHTALYWYRQSLGQGLEFLIYFQGNSAPDKSGLPSDRFSAERTGGSVSTLTIQRTQQEDSAVYLCASSPLGLAGAGANVLTFGAGSRLTVL.

This clone was recorded only once. The chain links TRBV7-3 to TRBJ2-1; tentative D call: TRBD1 (5 bases). Germline-derived CDR1 and CDR2 are SGHTA and FQGTGA. Trimming took 11 bases from V and 5 from J, leaving 16 bases between them. This CDR3 contains 13 residues. CDR3 sequence: CASSAGPNNEQFF. The CDR3 nucleotides are TGTGCCTCCAGTGCAGGGCCCAACAATGAGCAGTTCTTC.

Here the CDR3 reads CASRTGTGPWGTGELFF. In DNA, the CDR3 is TGTGCCAGCAGGACCGGGACAGGCCCCTGGGGCACCGGGGAGCTGTTTTTT. The gene calls are TRBV7-7 and TRBJ2-2, with 8 nucleotides matching TRBD1. With 6 bases clipped from V and 4 bases from J, the junction kept 13 bases outside the gene matches. Germline V gene data show CDR1 as SSHAT and CDR2 as FNYEAQ (reference sequence). This CDR3 contains 17 residues.

The V call is TRBV5-5, the J call TRBJ1-1; no reliable D call. This CDR3 spans 14 amino acids. Trimming stripped 0 bases from V and 0 bases from J, with 6 bases between. Per the germline V gene, CDR1 is SGHKS and CDR2 is YYEKEE (reference sequence). For the CDR3, the DNA is TGTGCCAGCAGCTTGGTGGAAATGAACACTGAAGCTTTCTTT. Its protein product is CASSLVEMNTEAFF.

In its sample, this clone was seen a few times. The rearrangement joins TRBV2 to TRBJ2-7; D is uncertain. Germline V gene lookup returns CDR1 SNHLY and CDR2 FYNNEI. CDR3 length equals 13 residues. V was pared by 8 bases and J by 0 bases, with 11 bases between. CDR3 residues: CASRYRNSYEQYF. CDR3 nucleotide sequence: TGTGCCAGCCGTTACAGAAACTCCTACGAGCAGTACTTC.

This chain connects TRBV7-8 to TRBJ2-1; D gene unclear. V was shortened by 5 bases and J by 4 bases, with 3 bases between the two germline ends. The CDR3 covers 11 residues. Per the germline V gene, CDR1 is SGHVS and CDR2 is FQNEAQ. CDR3 nucleotides: TGTGCCAGCAGCCCGTACAATGAGCAGTTCTTC. This encodes CASSPYNEQFF. The variable domain in full, with the rest retrieved from reference TRBV7-8 and TRBJ2-1, is GAGVSQSPRYKVAKRGQDVALRCDPISGHVSLFWYQQALGQGPEFLTYFQNEAQLDKSGLPSDRFFAERPEGSVSTLKIQRTQQEDSAVYLCASSPYNEQFFGPGTRLTVL.

The gene calls are TRBV6-6 and TRBJ2-5; D possibly corresponds to TRBD2 (6 bases). Trimming stripped 6 bases from V and 1 base from J, with 15 bases between. Germline V gene sequence: CDR1 MNHNY, CDR2 SVGAGI (reference sequence). This CDR3 has 15 amino acids. DNA for the CDR3: TGTGCCAGCAGCTGGGGAGGAGCGGTCCAAGAGACCCAGTACTTC. As protein: CASSWGGAVQETQYF.

This sequence joins TRBV6-5 and TRBJ1-1, with a tentative D call TRBD1 (6 bases). Germline CDR1 and CDR2: MNHEY and SVGAGI. The ends were cut back, 0 bases at V and 10 bases at J, with 9 bases in the middle. This CDR3 region has 12 residues. The CDR3 spells CASSYSTGAAFF. CDR3 bases: TGTGCCAGCAGTTACTCGACGGGGGCAGCTTTCTTT.

The chain recombines TRBV4-2 with TRBJ2-7; 14 nucleotides align to TRBD2. The CDR3 runs to 16 residues. CDR1 LGHNA and CDR2 YNFKEQ come from the germline V gene. With 1 base clipped from V and 5 bases from J, the junction kept 4 bases outside the gene matches. This CDR3 reads CASSQVGLAGGHEQYF. DNA for the CDR3: TGTGCCAGCAGCCAAGTTGGACTAGCGGGAGGTCACGAGCAGTACTTC.

This sequence joins TRBV6-1 and TRBJ2-1; D might be TRBD1 (5 bases). Germline CDR1 and CDR2: MNHNS and SASEGT. The CDR3 runs 12 residues. The V end was cut by 2 bases, the J end by 12 bases, with 11 bases between. The CDR3 region has the DNA TGTGCCAGCAGTGAATGGGGCACCACGCAGTTCTTC. Residues: CASSEWGTTQFF.

This chain uses TRBV27 with TRBJ2-1, with D perhaps TRBD1 or TRBD2 (6 bases each). The germline gives CDR1 MNHEY, CDR2 SMNVEV (reference sequence). The CDR3 loop spans 16 amino acids. The V gene lost 10 bases and the J gene lost 2 bases, with 21 bases spanning the gap. The CDR3 DNA reads as TGTGCCACAACACTGGGGCGCCGGGGGCCCTACAATGAGCAGTTCTTC. Its translation: CATTLGRRGPYNEQFF.

This rearrangement joins TRBV2 to TRBJ2-5; 9 bases match TRBD1. CDR1 is SNHLY and CDR2 is FYNNEI in the germline V gene. The CDR3 has 15 amino acids. V shed 6 bases, J shed 2 bases, and the junction held 7 bases outside the gene matches. CDR3 DNA: TGTGCCAGCAGGTTCGACAGGGGGAAACAAGAGACCCAGTACTTC. Translating it yields CASRFDRGKQETQYF.

V and J are TRBV28 and TRBJ2-7; tentatively, D is TRBD1 (6 bases). Germline CDR1 MDHEN, CDR2 SYDVKM. Trimming stripped 5 bases from V and 1 base from J, with 12 bases between. The CDR3 spans 14 residues. The CDR3 sequence is CASSAPGQSYEQYF. In DNA form, the CDR3 reads TGTGCCAGCAGTGCGCCGGGACAATCCTACGAGCAGTACTTC.

The chain couples TRBV4-1 to TRBJ1-1, with 7 bases matching TRBD1. CDR1 is MGHRA and CDR2 is YSYEKL in the germline V gene. Losses at the gene ends were 6 bases for V and 2 bases for J; bases not matched to a gene: 9. The CDR3 has 15 residues. In nucleotides, the CDR3 is TGCGCCAGCAGACAACCGGGACAGACTAACACTGAAGCTTTCTTT. Its translation: CASRQPGQTNTEAFF.

This chain connects TRBV28 to TRBJ1-5, with D hard to call. The germline V and J ends were trimmed by 2 bases and 7 bases, with 15 bases remaining between them. The CDR3 contains 15 residues. The germline V gene has CDR1 MDHEN and CDR2 SYDVKM. This chain's CDR3 is CASSLGGRVRQPQHF. The CDR3 DNA reads TGTGCCAGCAGTTTAGGAGGGCGGGTTAGGCAGCCCCAGCATTTT.

The gene calls are TRBV9 and TRBJ1-5; D gene unclear. V was shortened by 4 bases and J by 3 bases, with 20 bases between the two germline ends. Germline values: CDR1 SGDLS, CDR2 YYNGEE. The CDR3 loop spans 17 amino acids. CDR3 protein: CASSLPREIWTNQPQHF. CDR3 coding DNA: TGTGCCAGCAGCCTCCCAAGGGAAATATGGACCAATCAGCCCCAGCATTTT.

V usage is TRBV7-9 and J usage is TRBJ2-7; D gene uncertain. Trimming stripped 0 bases from V and 5 bases from J, with 14 bases between. The CDR3 has 15 amino acids. Germline lookup yields CDR1 SEHNR and CDR2 FQNEAQ (reference sequence). The CDR3 loop is CASSLAADPRHEQYF. For the CDR3, the DNA is TGTGCCAGCAGCTTAGCGGCGGACCCTAGGCACGAGCAGTACTTC.

The V and J genes are TRBV10-2 and TRBJ2-7, with 11 bases matching TRBD2. This CDR3 is built from 16 residues. V lost 0 bases, J lost 6 bases, and 7 bases stayed unmatched. Germline V lookup: CDR1 WSHSY, CDR2 SAAADI. CDR3 region: CASSESPPGLAGEQYF. CDR3 sequence (DNA): TGCGCCAGCAGTGAGTCTCCCCCTGGACTAGCGGGCGAGCAGTACTTC.

The V and J genes are TRBV2 and TRBJ1-2, with 7 positions matching TRBD1. V was clipped by 5 bases and J by 14 bases; unmatched bases: 14. The length of the CDR3 is 13 residues. Looked up from germline, CDR1 is SNHLY and CDR2 is FYNNEI. The CDR3 bases are TGTGCCAGCAGTCCACCGGGACAGTTCAGGGGGACCTTC. Its protein is CASSPPGQFRGTF.

This clone came up once. The chain carries TRBV5-4 and TRBJ2-5; 9 positions agree with TRBD1. Germline V CDR1 and CDR2: SGHNT, YYREEE (reference sequence). V gave up 2 bases and J gave up 4 bases; unmatched junction bases: 9. CDR3 size: 16 residues. In DNA, the CDR3 is TGTGCCAGCAGCTTCCCCCCCACAGGGGGCGGAGAGACCCAGTACTTC. It translates to CASSFPPTGGGETQYF.

The table lists this clone with a count of one. The genes are TRBV11-2 and TRBJ2-1; possible D gene TRBD2, 6 bases. Trimming shortened V by 5 bases and J by 6 bases, and 17 bases separated the two germline ends. This CDR3 is 15 amino acids long. CDR1 and CDR2 (germline): SGHAT, FQNNGV. The CDR3 loop is CASSARDSSVNEQFF. The CDR3 nucleotides read TGTGCCAGCAGCGCAAGGGACTCCTCGGTCAATGAGCAGTTCTTC.

For this clone: The same CDR3 arises from other DNA sequences in this sample as well. The chain carries TRBV18 and TRBJ2-2, with D possibly matching TRBD2 (5 bases). The length of the CDR3 is 14 residues. V lost 3 bases, J lost 4 bases, and 9 bases lay in between. CDR1 and CDR2 from the germline V gene are KGHSH and LQKENI. The CDR3 DNA reads TGTGCCAGCTCACCCCTCGGAGGCACCGGGGAGCTGTTTTTT. Protein product: CASSPLGGTGELFF.